This TCR beta chain was sequenced during a study of T cells in localized non-small cell lung cancer (dated by TCRdb to 2020 to 2022). Describing the broader study: The study analyzed T cell repertoires of 200 to 300 early-stage NSCLC patients, comparing tumors and uninvolved tumor-adjacent lungs. The cohort comprised roughly 240 treatment-naïve NSCLC patients with resected, localized lung tumors. NSCLC patients had a mean age of roughly 64 years, and 129 were male and 85 to 110 female.

CDR3 length: 15 amino acids, cysteine to phenylalanine. Only the CDR3 region is kept as DNA, spanning 45 bases read in frame from base 1. The V end gives up 5 bases and the J end 6 bases, leaving 9 bases in the junction not matched to a gene. CDR1 is given as SGHVS and CDR2 as FQNEAQ, both from the germline V gene. At diagnosis, tumor, uninvolved tumor-adjacent lung and peripheral blood were collected and then preserved as a mix of FFPE and fresh-frozen material. For TCR repertoire profiling, the blood samples were analyzed as peripheral blood mononuclear cells. TCR beta CDR3 regions were sequenced from DNA using the immunoSEQ Assay. The paper's data handling went like this. To compute T cell density, TCR beta template counts were normalized to usable DNA, which was estimated by amplifying housekeeping genes. Richness was estimated using the preseqR package, with extrapolation to 400,000 templates for PBMC samples and to 120,000 templates for tissue samples. Clonality was taken to be one minus Pielou's evenness. Tissue-enriched TCRs were identified through differential abundance testing performed on productive amino-acid clonotypes, with a minimum total count of 5 and an alpha of 0.1. The Jaccard Index and the Morisita Overlap Index were used to measure how much the repertoires overlapped between compartments. GLIPH clustered TCR beta CDR3s with public tetramer-defined viral CDR3s; viral motifs required at least three viral sequences plus V-gene enrichment. TCRdb carries this immuneACCESS record with in-frame sequences only. Its versions omit some clonotypes, under half of them owing to an unresolved V gene in the studies checked, with the rest unexplained. V and J calls and clone size are those listed in that table; D and trimming were worked out from the DNA. The sample data list tens of thousands of clones, and approximately 86% of these were observed just once. The ten largest account for less than 20% of the sample.

Study-wide findings and limitations: Multi-region tumor sequencing was not performed, so intratumor heterogeneity could not be excluded. Longer overall survival was associated with higher T cell density in blood, whereas shorter survival was associated with higher clonality in adjacent lung. Because the study design was exploratory, TCR variables were selected using unadjusted p-values without false-discovery rate correction. A median of approximately 50 of the top 100 tumor clones turned up in the paired uninvolved adjacent lung, and 28 of those clones also ranked among the top 100 of that same adjacent lung. Uninvolved tumor-adjacent lung showed the highest T cell clonality, higher than tumor, which suggests more focused antigenic responses in the uninvolved tumor-adjacent lung.

With respect to this clone: No cognate antigen has been identified for it. The record has no base qualities; no much larger clone is one base away.

The sequence derives from a man aged 40 to 70 with stage III lung adenocarcinoma. This material consisted of peripheral blood mononuclear cells, taken before any cancer treatment. This sequence uses TRBV7-8 and TRBJ2-1; TRBD1 agrees with 8 junctional bases. The CDR3 sequence is CASSPPRTGINEQFF. The base sequence is TGTGCCAGCAGCCCACCTCGGACAGGGATCAATGAGCAGTTCTTC.